The 6 T cell receptor beta chains presented below share a single source sample, sequenced in a study of blood T cell repertoires in COVID-19. Clones were read by immunoSEQ multiplex PCR, and TCRdb kept only the in-frame ones, dropping some. The sample includes 250,000 to 350,000 clones, around nine tenths of them seen just once. Sequenced input: PBMCs or T cells enriched from blood (not recorded which). These receptor sequences come from a woman in her 30s who had recovered from COVID-19.

The genes are TRBV7-9 and TRBJ1-4; D is undetermined. The CDR3 covers 15 residues. The ends were cut back, 6 bases at V and 6 bases at J, with 17 bases in the middle. The germline V gene has CDR1 SEHNR and CDR2 FQNEAQ (reference sequence). The CDR3 loop is CASSYPGSGDEKLFF. The CDR3 coding sequence is TGTGCCAGCAGTTACCCCGGTAGTGGAGATGAAAAACTGTTTTTT.

The gene calls are TRBV2 and TRBJ1-4, with D possibly being TRBD1 (5 bases). This CDR3 spans 14 amino acids. CDR1 and CDR2 from the germline V gene are SNHLY and FYNNEI. The V end lost 6 bases, the J end lost 8 bases, and 16 bases lay between the germline ends. The CDR3 is CASSPLTAGEKLFF. CDR3 DNA: TGTGCCAGCAGCCCCTTGACGGCAGGGGAAAAACTGTTTTTT. Filled out from reference TRBV2 and TRBJ1-4, the complete variable domain reads EPEVTQTPSHQVTQMGQEVILRCVPISNHLYFYWYRQILGQKVEFLVSFYNNEISEKSEIFDDQFSVERPDGSNFTLKIRSTKLEDSAMYFCASSPLTAGEKLFFGSGTQLSVL.

The chain couples TRBV2 to TRBJ1-6; 10 bases align to TRBD1. CDR1 and CDR2 (germline): SNHLY, FYNNEI. The V gene end was trimmed by 6 bases and the J gene end by 9 bases; junction bases not matched to a gene: 8. The CDR3 length is 15 residues. CDR3 nucleotide sequence: TGTGCCAGCAGCCTGTTGGGACAGGGGAGTTCACCCCTCCACTTT. Its translation is CASSLLGQGSSPLHF.

The chain has TRBV10-3 and TRBJ1-2; no reliable D call. V was pared by 3 bases and J by 4 bases, with 9 bases between. CDR1 ENHRY and CDR2 SYGVKD come from the germline V gene. The CDR3 totals 13 residues. The CDR3 DNA follows: TGTGCCATCAGTGAACGGGGAACCTATGGCTACACCTTC. Its translation is CAISERGTYGYTF.

The V gene is TRBV28, the J gene TRBJ1-2; weak D call: TRBD1 (5 bases). Trimming removed 7 bases at V and 3 bases at J, with 15 bases between. The length of the CDR3 is 14 residues. Germline V gene lookup returns CDR1 MDHEN and CDR2 SYDVKM. The CDR3 coding sequence is TGTGCCAGCACCCTGCGGGGGGGGGACTATGGCTACACCTTC. Translated, it gives CASTLRGGDYGYTF.

This clone showed up just once. The V and J genes are TRBV10-2 and TRBJ1-5, with 9 bases aligning to TRBD1. CDR1 WSHSY and CDR2 SAAADI come from the germline V gene. The CDR3 is made up of 13 amino acids. Trimming cost V 8 bases and J 6 bases; bases outside gene matches: 5. DNA of the CDR3: TGCGCCAGCGGGACAGGGAAGAGTCAGCCCCAGCATTTT. Its protein product is CASGTGKSQPQHF.